This TCR beta chain emerged from a study of T cells and Merkel cell carcinoma outcomes. V was pared by 5 bases and J by 0 bases, with 10 bases between. Germline CDR1 and CDR2: KGHSH and LQKENI. The CDR3 extends over 15 amino acids. To note about this clone: What it binds is unknown.

Study results and caveats: In Merkel cell carcinoma, repertoire and T-cell density reportedly predicted outcomes.

Clones were sequenced by immunoSEQ multiplex PCR, and TCRdb holds only the in-frame ones, with some missing. Of 8,000 to 9,500 clones in the sample, approximately 80% were seen once. The source is a human donor with Merkel cell carcinoma. The sequencing sample was made of tumor tissue from Merkel cell carcinoma. This chain joins TRBV18 and TRBJ1-4; possibly TRBD1 for D (6 bases). The CDR3 is CASSRTVATNEKLFF. The CDR3 coding sequence is TGTGCCAGCTCAAGGACAGTTGCAACTAATGAAAAACTGTTTTTT.